Detailed here is one TCR beta chain. Trimming cost V 7 bases and J 5 bases; bases outside gene matches: 15. The CDR3 has 16 residues. Germline V gives CDR1 SQVTM, CDR2 ANQGSEA. These data originate in a study of blood T cell repertoires in COVID-19. Sequenced by immunoSEQ multiplex PCR; TCRdb stores in-frame clones only, minus some. This sample has 220,000 or so clones; roughly 86% occur once, and the top ten carry approximately 2.1%. Cohort assignment relied on participant-reported clinical history. Recovery among Cohort 3 donors was established by two negative PCRs, clearance, or symptom resolution. The source material was PBMCs or T cells enriched from blood (not recorded which). The chain recombines TRBV29-1 with TRBJ1-1, with 11 bases identical to TRBD1. The receptor's source is a woman in her fifties or sixties who had recovered from COVID-19. CDR3 in amino acids: CSAVDRGLLGATEAFF. The DNA for the CDR3 is TGCAGCGCTGTGGACAGGGGGCTATTGGGAGCGACTGAAGCTTTCTTT.